This is a list of T cell receptor beta chains from one sample in a study of T cells after yellow fever vaccination. Via MiXCR, TCRdb re-called the 5' RACE reads, giving one row per CDR3 protein. The repertoire holds some 320,000 distinct CDR3 sequences, with 8.7% as singletons. Source: PBMCs, taken on the day of the first yellow fever vaccination. The receptors here all came from a man younger than 35 who received the YFV17D yellow fever vaccine. CDR3s include the opening cysteine and the closing phenylalanine or tryptophan.

v_gene	j_gene	CDR3aa
TRBV7-2	TRBJ2-3	CASSLAVADTQYF
TRBV7-9	TRBJ2-1	CASSLAGPHNEQFF
TRBV28	TRBJ1-2	CASTISTGYGYTF
TRBV7-6	TRBJ1-2	CASSDSRQTPVNGYTF
TRBV7-7	TRBJ2-5	CASSLDQGVQETQYF
TRBV20-1	TRBJ2-3	CSARELAGGKDTQYF
TRBV29-1	TRBJ2-1	CSVEQGASRNEQFF
TRBV10-3	TRBJ2-2	CAISELAKWGDTGELFF
TRBV5-1	TRBJ2-7	CASSLGVGALGQYF
TRBV7-2	TRBJ2-3	CASSPDLARSTDTQYF
TRBV9	TRBJ2-3	CASSGILDTQYF
TRBV12-3/TRBV12-4	TRBJ1-5	CASSLDRENQPQHF
TRBV11-3	TRBJ2-5	CASSLGQMETQYF
TRBV5-8	TRBJ2-3	CASSLASTSGGTDTQYF
TRBV6-1	TRBJ1-6	CASSRRGTGGSPLHF
TRBV7-9	TRBJ2-1	CASSFTGNFDNEQFF